Presented here are 22 T cell receptor delta chains from one specimen sequenced in a study of Vγ9Vδ2 T cells in congenital toxoplasmosis. TRGC- and TRDC-specific primers primed one-tube template-switch reverse transcription to make cDNA. The TRGC primer design covered both constant genes, TRGC1 and TRGC2. TCRdb redid clone calling on the reads using CATT. This table holds a few hundred delta-chain clones, roughly 40% found once. Sequenced input: gamma-delta T cells from blood. Every receptor here comes from a child under 10 years old born to a mother with Toxoplasma gondii infection during pregnancy, either congenitally infected or uninfected (not recorded which).

To note about this clone: The TCRdb protein, from a much larger clone, departs from this DNA's translation at residue 8, likely by read error; the protein shown derives from the DNA. The chain has TRDV2 and TRDJ3; no reliable D call. TCRdb gives no J gene; it was assigned here by matching the DNA to germline. Germline V gives CDR1 GEAIGNYY, CDR2 EKD. The CDR3 sequence is 13 residues long. The CDR3, as DNA: TGTGCCTGTGACACCTGGGACCCCCGACAGATGTTTTTC. Protein: CACDTWDPRQMFF.

A remark on this clone: A far more abundant clone sits one base away, making this likely a read error. Other DNA sequences from this sample encode an identical CDR3 as well. The rearrangement uses TRDV1 and TRDJ1; D remains unclear. The J gene is absent in TCRdb and was assigned here via DNA matching to germline. The germline CDR1 and CDR2 sequences are TSWWSYY and QGS. CDR3 length: 17 residues. Deletions cut 2 bases from V and 10 bases from J, with 26 bases between. CDR3 in DNA: TGTGCTCTTGGGGAATTCTTGGTGACAGACCCGGCCGTTGGACTCATCTTT. Translation gives CALGEFLVTDPAVGLIF.

Concerning this clone itself: A far larger clone is only one base removed, so a read error is likely. V is TRDV3 and J is TRDJ1; 12 bases fit TRDD3. This CDR3 is 17 amino acids long. Germline V lookup: CDR1 TVYSNPD, CDR2 GDNSRS (reference sequence). After removal of 1 base from V and 2 bases from J, the junction contained 11 bases not matched to a gene. CDR3 nucleotides: TGTGCCTTTACTGGGGGATACGGGTCACGCCCGACCGATAAACTCATCTTT. It specifies CAFTGGYGSRPTDKLIF.

This clone was detected once. The sample holds other DNA sequences that translate to the same CDR3. No J gene was named, though the V gene is TRDV2; the D call TRDD3 from the table was never checked on the DNA. The CDR3 runs 18 residues. Germline V lookup: CDR1 GEAIGNYY, CDR2 EKD. The CDR3 region has the DNA TGTGCCTGTGACACCGCTGGGATGGGCTCCTGGGACACCCGACAAATGTTTTTC. Amino acid sequence: CACDTAGMGSWDTRQMFF.

This clone was detected only a few times. This likely came from a read error, as a far larger clone is one base away. The chain links TRDV2 to TRDJ3, with D possibly being TRDD3 (6 bases). V gave up 0 bases and J gave up 0 bases, with 11 bases separating them. The CDR3 totals 18 residues. Germline-derived CDR1 and CDR2 are GEAIGNYY and EKD. The DNA for the CDR3 is TGTGCCTGTGACACCGCGGGGATGTGCTCCTGGGACACCCGACAGATGTTTTTC. Translated: CACDTAGMCSWDTRQMFF.

Points on this clone: It differs at one base from a far larger clone, so likely a read error. This rearrangement joins TRDV2 to TRDJ1, with 8 nucleotides matching TRDD3. TCRdb is silent on the J gene; assignment here came from matching the DNA to germline. CDR3 length: 15 amino acids. In germline, CDR1 is GEAIGNYY, CDR2 EKD. CDR3 protein: CAFDILGGYTDKLIF. The CDR3 region has the DNA TGTGCCTTTGACATACTGGGGGGCTACACCGATAAACTCATCTTT.

Points on this clone: The protein given by TCRdb reflects a much larger clone and differs at residue 10 from this DNA's translation, likely from a read error; the protein shown is the DNA's translation. V and J are TRDV2 and TRDJ1, with D maybe TRDD3 (5 bases). TCRdb is silent on the J gene; assignment here came from matching the DNA to germline. CDR1 and CDR2 from the germline V gene are GEAIGNYY and EKD. The CDR3 consists of 13 residues. The CDR3 nucleotides are TGTGCCTGTGACACGTTTAACACCGATACACTCATCTTT. Amino acid sequence: CACDTFNTDTLIF.

As regards this clone: One base separates it from a far larger clone, so it is likely a read error. Other nucleotide sequences from this sample produce the same CDR3. The rearrangement uses TRDV1 and TRDJ1; TRDD3 matches at 7 bases. TCRdb does not report a J gene; here it was assigned by matching the DNA to germline references. Unmatched junction bases numbered 9, after V lost 4 bases and J lost 1 base. The CDR3 totals 16 residues. Germline V gene data show CDR1 as TSWWSYY and CDR2 as QGS. CDR3 DNA sequence: TGTGCTCTTGGGGTAGATGGGGGAGCAATCACCGATAAACTCATCTTT. This gives the protein CALGVDGGAITDKLIF.

Worth noting for this clone: This likely traces to a read error, being one base from a far larger clone. This sequence joins TRDV2 and TRDJ3; D unclear. CDR1 is GEAIGNYY and CDR2 is EKD in the germline V gene. The V gene lost 1 base and the J gene lost 0 bases, with 9 bases spanning the gap. The CDR3 has 17 amino acids. CDR3 nucleotides: TGTGCCTGTGACACAATGGTAAGCTCCTGGGACACCCGACAGATGTTTTTC. This codes for CACDTMVSSWDTRQMFF.

Points on this clone: This likely reflects a read error, since a far larger clone is one base away. Other DNA sequences in this sample translate to the same CDR3. This chain uses TRDV1 with TRDJ1, with 7 positions matching TRDD3. TCRdb gives no J gene; it was assigned here by matching the DNA to germline. J gave up 5 bases and V 4 bases, and 13 bases lay outside the gene matches. Per germline, CDR1 TSWWSYY and CDR2 QGS. CDR3 length: 16 residues. The CDR3 DNA sequence: TGTGCTCTTGGGGTCGATGGGGGAGCAATCACTGATAAACTCATCTTT. It is translated as CALGVDGGAITDKLIF.

In the case of this clone: Since a far larger clone is one base different, this is likely a read error. This chain uses TRAV29/DV5 with TRDJ1, with D tentatively TRDD3 (5 bases). Germline V gene sequence: CDR1 NSMFDY, CDR2 ISSIKDK. There are 27 residues in the CDR3. V was shortened by 0 bases and J by 1 base, with 49 bases between the two germline ends. Here the CDR3 reads CAASASCSKRSGAQTGALVGFTDKLIF. CDR3 bases: TGTGCAGCAAGCGCGAGCTGTTCCAAAAGAAGTGGGGCCCAGACCGGAGCTTTAGTGGGATTCACCGATAAACTCATCTTT.

This clone was counted a few times. A far larger clone is a single base away, which makes a read error likely. The genes are TRDV1 and TRDJ1, with TRDD3 identical over 10 bases. The J gene was missing in TCRdb and was found by matching the end of the DNA to germline. Germline lookup yields CDR1 TSWWSYY and CDR2 QGS. This CDR3 has 22 amino acids. The V and J ends lost 1 base and 3 bases, in that order; junction bases with no gene match: 23. The CDR3 reads CALGEPWRTSRLGDMRSDKLIF. The CDR3 DNA reads TGTGCTCTTGGGGAACCTTGGAGAACTTCCAGGCTGGGGGATATGCGGTCCGATAAACTCATCTTT.

This clone was detected a few times. A far larger clone is just one base off, so this is likely a read error. The rearrangement links TRDV1 to TRDJ1, with 9 positions matching TRDD3. This CDR3 region has 18 residues. The germline CDR1 and CDR2 sequences are TSWWSYY and QGS. With 3 bases clipped from V and 3 bases from J, the junction kept 14 bases outside the gene matches. The DNA for the CDR3 is TGTGCTCTTGGGGACGCTTCCCACTGGGGGACGAATGCCGATAAACTCATCTTT. Residues: CALGDASHWGTNADKLIF.

This clone qualifies as hyperexpanded. This chain uses TRDV2 with TRDJ3; D gene ambiguous. Trimming cost V 2 bases and J 0 bases, with 7 bases left between them. This CDR3 contains 16 residues. CDR1 and CDR2 from the germline V gene are GEAIGNYY and EKD. The CDR3 is CACDSISSWDTRQMFF. CDR3 coding DNA: TGTGCCTGTGACAGTATTAGCTCCTGGGACACCCGACAGATGTTTTTC.

Worth noting for this clone: This likely stems from a read error, as it lies one base from a far larger clone. This chain uses TRDV2 with TRDJ1; 8 positions agree with TRDD3. Matching the DNA to germline supplied the J gene, which TCRdb does not give. Germline V gene sequence: CDR1 GEAIGNYY, CDR2 EKD. The CDR3 extends over 15 amino acids. The CDR3 sequence: CACDILGGYTDKLIF. The CDR3 DNA reads as TGTGCCTGTGACATACTGGGGGGCTACACCGACAAACTCATCTTT.

Note on this clone: A far larger clone is only one base removed, so a read error is likely. The V gene is TRDV2, the J gene TRDJ1; no clear D gene. Per germline, CDR1 GEAIGNYY and CDR2 EKD. This CDR3 is 13 amino acids long. The DNA for the CDR3 is TGTGCCTGTGACACGTTTAACACCTATAAACTCATCTTT. The encoded protein is CACDTFNTYKLIF.

Details on this clone: A far larger clone is a single base away, which makes a read error likely. The chain has TRDV1 and TRDJ1, with D tentatively TRDD2 (8 bases). TCRdb does not report a J gene; here it was assigned by matching the DNA to germline references. CDR3 length equals 24 residues. V lost 1 base and J 1 base, leaving 37 bases between the germline ends. Per the germline V gene, CDR1 is TSWWSYY and CDR2 is QGS. The CDR3 DNA reads TGTGCTCTTGGGGAACACCTCCCCCTTAGTGGGGGACCCTTCCTAAGAGGGGGCACCGATAAACTCATCTTT. Its translation is CALGEHLPLSGGPFLRGGTDKLIF.

In its sample, this clone was seen a few times. Since a far larger clone is one base different, this is likely a read error. The chain has TRDV2 and TRDJ3, with unresolved D. From germline, CDR1 is GEAIGNYY and CDR2 EKD. The CDR3 runs 16 residues. V shed 2 bases and J shed 2 bases, with 9 bases lying between them. The CDR3 region is CACDSISAWDTRQMFF. As DNA, the CDR3 is TGTGCCTGTGACAGTATTAGCGCCTGGGACACCCGACAGATGTTTTTC.

This clone has only a few counts. The protein given by TCRdb reflects a much larger clone and differs at residue 14 from this DNA's translation, likely from a read error; the protein shown is the DNA's translation. V and J are TRDV1 and TRDJ1; D might be TRDD3 (6 bases). The V end lost 2 bases, the J end lost 3 bases, and 28 bases lay between the germline ends. The germline gives CDR1 TSWWSYY, CDR2 QGS. The CDR3 is 20 residues long. The CDR3 is CALGEWGPPLSPGGADKLIF. For the CDR3, the DNA is TGTGCTCTTGGGGAATGGGGGCCTCCTTTGTCCCCGGGGGGGGCCGATAAACTCATCTTT.

In this sample, this clone turned up a few times. This is likely an artifact of a read error, given a far larger clone one base away. The J gene is TRDJ3, the V gene TRDV1; the D gene is possibly TRDD3 (9 bases). Germline V gene data show CDR1 as TSWWSYY and CDR2 as QGS. The V gene lost 10 bases and the J gene lost 3 bases, with 37 bases spanning the gap. The CDR3 sequence is 23 residues long. CDR3 region: CARGAGLPNIWGIVYWDTRQMFF. As DNA, the CDR3 is TGTGCTCGTGGTGCCGGCCTTCCTAATATATGGGGGATAGTGTACTGGGACACCCGACAGATGTTTTTC.

This clone was recorded a few times. The likely explanation is a read error, given a far larger clone one base away. The chain couples TRDV2 to TRDJ2; 11 bases fit TRDD3. No J gene is reported in TCRdb; it was inferred here by comparing the DNA with germline. The CDR3 has 16 amino acids. Germline loops: CDR1 GEAIGNYY, CDR2 EKD. In DNA, the CDR3 is TGTGCCGGTGACACCGTGGGGGATACGCTGACAGCACAACTCTTCTTT. This sequence encodes CAGDTVGDTLTAQLFF.

As to this clone: The amino acid sequence in TCRdb belongs to a much larger clone and departs from this DNA's translation at residue 7, likely a sequencing read error; the sequence shown is translated from the DNA. This chain joins TRDV3 and TRDJ1; D gene unclear. TCRdb lists no J gene, so it was determined here by aligning the DNA to germline. The CDR3 has 13 residues. CDR1 is TVYSNPD and CDR2 is GDNSRS in the germline V gene (reference sequence). Trimming took off 2 bases at V and 0 bases at J, with 10 bases between the two ends. The CDR3 is CAFSAPHTDKLIF. In nucleotides, the CDR3 is TGTGCCTTTTCAGCCCCCCACACCGATAAACTCATCTTT.